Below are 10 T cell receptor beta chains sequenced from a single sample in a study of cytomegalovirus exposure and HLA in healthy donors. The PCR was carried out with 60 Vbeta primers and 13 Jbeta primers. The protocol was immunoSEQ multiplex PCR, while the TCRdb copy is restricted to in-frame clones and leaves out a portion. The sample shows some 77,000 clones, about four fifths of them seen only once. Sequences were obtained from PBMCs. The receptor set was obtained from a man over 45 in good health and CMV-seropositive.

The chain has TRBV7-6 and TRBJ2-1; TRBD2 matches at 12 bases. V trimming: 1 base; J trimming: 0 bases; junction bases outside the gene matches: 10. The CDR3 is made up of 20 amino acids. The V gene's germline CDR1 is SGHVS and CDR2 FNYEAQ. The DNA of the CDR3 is TGTGCCAGCAGCTTAGACTCCGGGACTAGCGGGTACAGCTCCTACAATGAGCAGTTCTTC. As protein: CASSLDSGTSGYSSYNEQFF.

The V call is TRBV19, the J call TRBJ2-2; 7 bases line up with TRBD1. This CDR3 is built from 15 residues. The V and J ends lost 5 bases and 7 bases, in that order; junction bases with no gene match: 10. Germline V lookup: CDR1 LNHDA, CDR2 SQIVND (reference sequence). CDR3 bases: TGTGCCAGTAGTCTACAGGGGAAACTTGACGGGGAGCTGTTTTTT. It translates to CASSLQGKLDGELFF.

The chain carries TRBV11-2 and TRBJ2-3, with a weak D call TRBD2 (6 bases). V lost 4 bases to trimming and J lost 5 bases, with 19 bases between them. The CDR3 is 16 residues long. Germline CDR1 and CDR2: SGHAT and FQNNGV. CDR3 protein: CASSSLPAGRGDTQYF. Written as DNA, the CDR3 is TGTGCCAGCAGCTCACTTCCGGCGGGGAGAGGAGATACGCAGTATTTT. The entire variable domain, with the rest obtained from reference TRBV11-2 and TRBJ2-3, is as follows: EAGVAQSPRYKIIEKRQSVAFWCNPISGHATLYWYQQILGQGPKLLIQFQNNGVVDDSQLPKDRFSAERLKGVDSTLKIQPAKLEDSAVYLCASSSLPAGRGDTQYFGPGTRLTVL.

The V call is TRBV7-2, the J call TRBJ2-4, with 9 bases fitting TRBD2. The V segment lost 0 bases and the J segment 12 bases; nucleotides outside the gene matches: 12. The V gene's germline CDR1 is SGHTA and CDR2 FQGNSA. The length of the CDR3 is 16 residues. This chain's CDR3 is CASSLASSGAGHSQYF. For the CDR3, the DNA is TGTGCCAGCAGCTTAGCGTCTAGCGGGGCCGGGCACAGTCAGTACTTC.

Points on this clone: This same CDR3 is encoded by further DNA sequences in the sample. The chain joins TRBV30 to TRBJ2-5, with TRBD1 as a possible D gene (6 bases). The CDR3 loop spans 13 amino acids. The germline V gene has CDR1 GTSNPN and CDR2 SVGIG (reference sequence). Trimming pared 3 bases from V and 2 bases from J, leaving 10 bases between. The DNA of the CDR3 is TGTGCCTGGAGCGTAGGGGGTCAAGAGACCCAGTACTTC. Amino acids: CAWSVGGQETQYF.

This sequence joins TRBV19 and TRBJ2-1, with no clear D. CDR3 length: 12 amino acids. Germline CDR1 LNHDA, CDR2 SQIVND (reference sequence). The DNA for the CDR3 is TGTGCGTCCCTGGCAGGCCCTGATGAGCAGTTCTTC. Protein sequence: CASLAGPDEQFF.

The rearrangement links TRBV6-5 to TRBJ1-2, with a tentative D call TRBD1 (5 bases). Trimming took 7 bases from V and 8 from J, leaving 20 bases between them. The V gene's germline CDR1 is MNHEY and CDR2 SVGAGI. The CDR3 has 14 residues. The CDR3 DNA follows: TGTGCCAGCACGAAGAGCGGGGCTCATCGGGGCTACACCTTC. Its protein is CASTKSGAHRGYTF.

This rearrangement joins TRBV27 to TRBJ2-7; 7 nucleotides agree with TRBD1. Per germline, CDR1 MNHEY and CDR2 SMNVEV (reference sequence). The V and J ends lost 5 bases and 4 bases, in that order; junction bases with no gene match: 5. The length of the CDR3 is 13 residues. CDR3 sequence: CASSLGTVYEQYF. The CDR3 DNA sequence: TGTGCCAGCAGTCTTGGGACAGTTTACGAGCAGTACTTC.

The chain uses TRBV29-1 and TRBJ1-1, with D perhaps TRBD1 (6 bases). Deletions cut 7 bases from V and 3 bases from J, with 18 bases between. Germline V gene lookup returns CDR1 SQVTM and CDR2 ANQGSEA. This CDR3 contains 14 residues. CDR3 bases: TGCAGCGCCGACAGGTGGGGTGGGGACACTGAAGCTTTCTTT. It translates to CSADRWGGDTEAFF. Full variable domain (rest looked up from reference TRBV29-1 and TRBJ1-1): SAVISQKPSRDICQRGTSLTIQCQVDSQVTMMFWYRQQPGQSLTLIATANQGSEATYESGFVIDKFPISRPNLTFSTLTVSNMSPEDSSIYLCSADRWGGDTEAFFGQGTRLTVV.

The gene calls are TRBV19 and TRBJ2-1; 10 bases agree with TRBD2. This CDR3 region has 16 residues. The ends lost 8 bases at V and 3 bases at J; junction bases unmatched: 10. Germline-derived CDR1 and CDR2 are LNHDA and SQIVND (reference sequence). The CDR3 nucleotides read TGTGCCAGTTCCCATCTAGCGGGAGTGAACTACAATGAGCAGTTCTTC. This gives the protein CASSHLAGVNYNEQFF.